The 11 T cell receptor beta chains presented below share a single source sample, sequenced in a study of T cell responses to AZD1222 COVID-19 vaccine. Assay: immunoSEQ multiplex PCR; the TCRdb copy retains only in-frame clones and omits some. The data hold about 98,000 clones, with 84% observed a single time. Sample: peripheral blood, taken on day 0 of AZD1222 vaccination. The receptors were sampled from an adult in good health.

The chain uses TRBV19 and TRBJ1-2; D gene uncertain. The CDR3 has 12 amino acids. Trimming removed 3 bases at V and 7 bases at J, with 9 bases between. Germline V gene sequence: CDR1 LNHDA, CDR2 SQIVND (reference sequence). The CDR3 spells CASSISLGGYTF. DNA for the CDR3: TGTGCCAGTAGTATCTCGCTTGGTGGCTACACCTTC.

The CDR3 DNA reads TGTGCCAGCAGGGGACAGGGGAACACTGAAGCTTTCTTT. It yields the protein CASRGQGNTEAFF. This chain connects TRBV28 to TRBJ1-1, with 9 nucleotides matching TRBD1. This CDR3 has 13 residues. The V gene's germline CDR1 is MDHEN and CDR2 SYDVKM. V lost 6 bases to trimming and J lost 1 base; unmatched junction nucleotides: 0. The complete variable domain, with remaining parts taken from reference TRBV28 and TRBJ1-1, reads DVKVTQSSRYLVKRTGEKVFLECVQDMDHENMFWYRQDPGLGLRLIYFSYDVKMKEKGDIPEGYSVSREKKERFSLILESASTNQTSMYLCASRGQGNTEAFFGQGTRLTVV.

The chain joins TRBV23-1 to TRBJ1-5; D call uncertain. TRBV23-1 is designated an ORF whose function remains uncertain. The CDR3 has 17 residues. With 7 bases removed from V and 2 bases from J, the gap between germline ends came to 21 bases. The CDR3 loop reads CASTGTPLRDGNQPQHF. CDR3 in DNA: TGCGCCAGCACGGGAACCCCCCTTAGAGATGGCAATCAGCCCCAGCATTTT.

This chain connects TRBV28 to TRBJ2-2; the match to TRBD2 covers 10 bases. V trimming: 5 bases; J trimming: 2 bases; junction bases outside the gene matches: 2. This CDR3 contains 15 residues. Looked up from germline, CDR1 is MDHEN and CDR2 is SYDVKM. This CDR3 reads CASSRTSGNTGELFF. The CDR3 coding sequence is TGTGCCAGCAGTAGGACTAGCGGCAACACCGGGGAGCTGTTTTTT.

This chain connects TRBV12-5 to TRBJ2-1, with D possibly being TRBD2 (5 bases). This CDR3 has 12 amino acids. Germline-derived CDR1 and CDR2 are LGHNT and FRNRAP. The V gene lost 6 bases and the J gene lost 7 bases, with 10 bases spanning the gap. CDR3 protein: CASGKPGNEQFF. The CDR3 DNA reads TGTGCTAGTGGGAAGCCGGGGAATGAGCAGTTCTTC.

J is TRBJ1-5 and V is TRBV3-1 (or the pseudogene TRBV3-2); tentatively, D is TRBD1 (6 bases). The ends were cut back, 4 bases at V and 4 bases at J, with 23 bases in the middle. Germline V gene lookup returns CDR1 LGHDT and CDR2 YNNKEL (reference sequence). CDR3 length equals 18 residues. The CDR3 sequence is CASSLHPPGQILNQPQHF. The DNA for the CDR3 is TGTGCCAGCAGCCTCCACCCACCGGGACAAATTTTGAATCAGCCCCAGCATTTT.

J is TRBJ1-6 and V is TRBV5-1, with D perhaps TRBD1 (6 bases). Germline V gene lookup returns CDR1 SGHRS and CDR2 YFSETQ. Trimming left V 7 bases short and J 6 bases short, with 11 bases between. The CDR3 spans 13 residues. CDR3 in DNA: TGCGCCAGCGGACAGATTGGTAATTCACCCCTCCACTTT. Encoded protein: CASGQIGNSPLHF.

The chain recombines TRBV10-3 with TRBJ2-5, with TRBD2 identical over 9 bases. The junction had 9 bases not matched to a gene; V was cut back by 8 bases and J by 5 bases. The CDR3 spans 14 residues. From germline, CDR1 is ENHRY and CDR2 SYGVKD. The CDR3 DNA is TGTGCCATCTGGCCGGGACTAGCTTCGGAGACCCAGTACTTC. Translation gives CAIWPGLASETQYF.

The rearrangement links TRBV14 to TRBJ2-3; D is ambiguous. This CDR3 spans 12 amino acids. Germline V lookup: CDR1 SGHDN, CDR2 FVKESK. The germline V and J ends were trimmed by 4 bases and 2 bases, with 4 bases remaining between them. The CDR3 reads CASSLFTDTQYF. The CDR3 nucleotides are TGTGCCAGCAGCCTCTTCACAGATACGCAGTATTTT.

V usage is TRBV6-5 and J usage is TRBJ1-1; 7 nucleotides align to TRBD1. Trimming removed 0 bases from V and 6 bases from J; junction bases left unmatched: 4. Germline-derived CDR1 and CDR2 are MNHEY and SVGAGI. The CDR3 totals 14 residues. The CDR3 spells CASSYSTGTSEAFF. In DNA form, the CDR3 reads TGTGCCAGCAGTTACTCGACAGGGACCTCTGAAGCTTTCTTT.

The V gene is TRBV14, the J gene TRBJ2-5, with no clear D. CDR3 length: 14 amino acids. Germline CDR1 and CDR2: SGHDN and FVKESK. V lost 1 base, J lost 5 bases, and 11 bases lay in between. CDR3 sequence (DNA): TGTGCCAGCAGCCAAGCGTTGCAGGCGGAGACCCAGTACTTC. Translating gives CASSQALQAETQYF. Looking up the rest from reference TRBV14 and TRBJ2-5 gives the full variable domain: EAGVTQFPSHSVIEKGQTVTLRCDPISGHDNLYWYRRVMGKEIKFLLHFVKESKQDESGMPNNRFLAERTGGTYSTLKVQPAELEDSGVYFCASSQALQAETQYFGPGTRLLVL.